This passage covers 29 T cell receptor beta chains from one sample sequenced in a study of OX40 agonist ivuxolimab in advanced cancers. Sequenced by immunoSEQ multiplex PCR; TCRdb stores in-frame clones only, minus some. The data contain about 12,000 clones, 70% to 75% of them singletons. The sequencing here drew on CD4+ or CD8+ T cells sorted from blood, taken in a trial of the OX40 agonist ivuxolimab. These receptors all stem from an adult with an advanced solid tumor such as melanoma, head and neck, liver or kidney cancer.

J is TRBJ1-1 and V is TRBV5-3; maybe TRBD1 (5 bases). TRBV5-3 is classed as an ORF, of uncertain function. The CDR3 consists of 13 residues. The V gene lost 5 bases and the J gene lost 1 base, with 9 bases spanning the gap. The CDR3 reads CARRPDKNTEAFF. The CDR3 DNA reads as TGTGCCAGAAGACCGGACAAGAACACTGAAGCTTTCTTT.

The chain joins TRBV4-2 to TRBJ1-5, with D maybe TRBD1 (6 bases). V was clipped by 6 bases and J by 0 bases, with 12 bases between them. The CDR3 extends over 15 amino acids. Germline V gene data show CDR1 as LGHNA and CDR2 as YNFKEQ. For the CDR3, the DNA is TGTGCCAGCAGACTGGACAGAACTAGCAATCAGCCCCAGCATTTT. This encodes CASRLDRTSNQPQHF.

The table lists this clone with a few counts. The V gene is TRBV4-2, the J gene TRBJ2-2; 8 bases align to TRBD2. Unmatched junction bases numbered 6, after V lost 1 base and J lost 2 bases. Germline CDR1 reads LGHNA; CDR2 reads YNFKEQ. The CDR3 runs to 17 residues. The chain's CDR3 is CASSQGSGSGNTGELFF. As DNA, the CDR3 is TGTGCCAGCAGCCAAGGGAGCGGGAGTGGAAACACCGGGGAGCTGTTTTTT.

The chain links TRBV7-9 to TRBJ1-2; a weak D match, TRBD1 (6 bases). Germline lookup yields CDR1 SEHNR and CDR2 FQNEAQ (reference sequence). Deletions cut 4 bases from V and 0 bases from J, with 15 bases between. CDR3 length equals 16 residues. The CDR3 nucleotides read TGTGCCAGCAGCTCGGTCCCGGGACAAACTAACTATGGCTACACCTTC. Translation gives CASSSVPGQTNYGYTF.

The chain couples TRBV28 to TRBJ2-3; D is ambiguous. The V gene lost 3 bases and the J gene lost 2 bases, with 12 bases spanning the gap. The length of the CDR3 is 15 residues. Germline values: CDR1 MDHEN, CDR2 SYDVKM. The CDR3 nucleotides are TGTGCCAGCAGTTTCGATAGCACTAACACAGATACGCAGTATTTT. Amino acids: CASSFDSTNTDTQYF.

The CDR3 DNA reads TGTGCCAGCAGTTTGCGAGCGGGCTCCTACAATGAGCAGTTCTTC. The encoded protein is CASSLRAGSYNEQFF. This chain links TRBV28 with TRBJ2-1, with D possibly being TRBD2 (6 bases). CDR3 size: 15 residues. V was clipped by 3 bases and J by 0 bases, with 9 bases between them. Germline V gene data show CDR1 as MDHEN and CDR2 as SYDVKM.

This chain connects TRBV5-6 to TRBJ1-2; D gene ambiguous. Trimming shortened V by 2 bases and J by 7 bases, and 9 bases separated the two germline ends. This CDR3 has 12 amino acids. Germline lookup yields CDR1 SGHDT and CDR2 YYEEEE. The CDR3 sequence: CASSLGLAGYTF. The CDR3 nucleotides read TGTGCCAGCAGCTTAGGGCTCGCTGGCTACACCTTC.

This clone was seen a few times. V gene TRBV7-9 combines with J gene TRBJ1-1; D ambiguous. The CDR3 is 13 residues long. The V end was cut by 0 bases, the J end by 1 base, with 3 bases between. The V gene's germline CDR1 is SEHNR and CDR2 FQNEAQ (reference sequence). CDR3 DNA sequence: TGTGCCAGCAGCTTAGCAGGGAACACTGAAGCTTTCTTT. The encoded protein is CASSLAGNTEAFF.

The chain combines TRBV10-2 with TRBJ2-7; 10 nucleotides line up with TRBD1. CDR3 length equals 13 residues. V lost 6 bases to trimming and J lost 2 bases; unmatched junction nucleotides: 1. Germline values: CDR1 WSHSY, CDR2 SAAADI. CDR3 region: CASRGTGAYEQYF. The CDR3 DNA sequence: TGCGCCAGCAGAGGGACAGGGGCCTACGAGCAGTACTTC.

The genes are TRBV28 and TRBJ2-7, with D tentatively TRBD1 (6 bases). Germline CDR1 MDHEN, CDR2 SYDVKM. CDR3 length equals 14 residues. V gave up 2 bases and J gave up 0 bases, with 8 bases separating them. The CDR3 DNA reads as TGTGCCAGCAGTTTAGACAGGAACTCCTACGAGCAGTACTTC. This sequence encodes CASSLDRNSYEQYF.

V and J are TRBV28 and TRBJ2-7; a possible D gene is TRBD1 (6 bases). V gave up 8 bases and J gave up 4 bases, with 15 bases separating them. This CDR3 is 13 amino acids long. Germline V gene sequence: CDR1 MDHEN, CDR2 SYDVKM. The CDR3 reads CASAITGPYEQYF. The CDR3 coding sequence is TGTGCCAGCGCTATTACAGGGCCTTACGAGCAGTACTTC.

The chain is built from TRBV4-3 and TRBJ1-2; no firm D call. The ends were cut back, 0 bases at V and 4 bases at J, with 15 bases in the middle. The CDR3 runs to 16 residues. Germline CDR1 is LGHNA and CDR2 is YSLEER. CDR3 residues: CASSQDTGSPGYGYTF. CDR3 nucleotides: TGCGCCAGCAGCCAAGATACGGGGTCACCAGGCTATGGCTACACCTTC.

This clone occurred a few times. This chain links TRBV28 with TRBJ1-2; D remains ambiguous. Germline values: CDR1 MDHEN, CDR2 SYDVKM. Deletions cut 3 bases from V and 3 bases from J, with 8 bases between. CDR3 size: 13 residues. The CDR3 bases are TGTGCCAGCAGTTTTTCGGCCCACTATGGCTACACCTTC. Translation: CASSFSAHYGYTF.

The V gene is TRBV7-9, the J gene TRBJ1-4, with D perhaps matching TRBD1 (5 bases). Germline V gives CDR1 SEHNR, CDR2 FQNEAQ (reference sequence). There are 14 residues in the CDR3. Trimming stripped 5 bases from V and 7 bases from J, with 14 bases between. The DNA for the CDR3 is TGTGCCAGCAGCCCGGGACGAGGGCTTGAAAAACTGTTTTTT. This gives the protein CASSPGRGLEKLFF.

V is TRBV19 and J is TRBJ2-1, with D perhaps assigned TRBD1 or TRBD2 (5 bases each). CDR3 length: 15 amino acids. CDR1 is LNHDA and CDR2 is SQIVND in the germline V gene (reference sequence). V lost 2 bases to trimming and J lost 4 bases, with 12 bases between them. The CDR3 bases are TGTGCCAGTAGTATACTAGGGACCTCTTACAATGAGCAGTTCTTC. It codes for CASSILGTSYNEQFF.

The table lists this clone with a few counts. The V gene is TRBV7-9, the J gene TRBJ2-3, with a tentative D call TRBD2 (5 bases). Germline V gene lookup returns CDR1 SEHNR and CDR2 FQNEAQ (reference sequence). Trimming took 4 bases from V and 2 from J, leaving 13 bases between them. CDR3 length: 15 amino acids. The CDR3, as DNA: TGTGCCAGCAGCTCCGAACTAGAACTCACAGATACGCAGTATTTT. Its translation is CASSSELELTDTQYF.

There are a few counts of this clone. V is TRBV27 and J is TRBJ2-1; 9 nucleotides align to TRBD1. CDR1 is MNHEY and CDR2 is SMNVEV in the germline V gene (reference sequence). Trimming removed 6 bases from V and 9 bases from J; junction bases left unmatched: 9. CDR3 size: 14 residues. CDR3 protein: CASSPGTGRPEQFF. In nucleotides, the CDR3 is TGTGCCAGCAGCCCCGGGACAGGGAGGCCTGAGCAGTTCTTC.

This sequence joins TRBV5-1 and TRBJ2-1; TRBD2 matches 10 bases. Germline assignment: CDR1 SGHRS and CDR2 YFSETQ. The CDR3 is 20 residues long. After removal of 0 bases from V and 2 bases from J, the junction contained 14 bases not matched to a gene. The CDR3, as DNA: TGCGCCAGCAGCTTGGGAACCCCAGCCGGGACTAGCGTCGCCTACAATGAGCAGTTCTTC. Protein: CASSLGTPAGTSVAYNEQFF.

Only one count was recorded for this clone. V usage is TRBV13 and J usage is TRBJ2-7; 12 bases line up with TRBD1. The V segment lost 0 bases and the J segment 6 bases; nucleotides outside the gene matches: 3. Germline V gene lookup returns CDR1 PRHDT and CDR2 FYEKMQ (reference sequence). This CDR3 spans 15 amino acids. CDR3 amino acids: CASSLGGQGAPEQYF. The CDR3 DNA is TGTGCCAGCAGCTTAGGGGGACAGGGGGCCCCCGAGCAGTACTTC.

There are a few counts of this clone. The gene calls are TRBV7-9 and TRBJ2-7; TRBD2 agrees at 7 bases. CDR3 length: 14 residues. Losses at the gene ends were 1 base for V and 2 bases for J; bases not matched to a gene: 2. CDR1 is SEHNR, CDR2 FQNEAQ, per germline (reference sequence). The CDR3 DNA is TGTGCCAGCAGCTTAGGGGGAGGGGCCTACGAGCAGTACTTC. Amino acid sequence: CASSLGGGAYEQYF.

DNA for the CDR3: TGCGCCAGCAGTAGCGTTCCTAACACAGATACGCAGTATTTT. This gives the protein CASSSVPNTDTQYF. V is TRBV10-1 and J is TRBJ2-3, with unresolved D. CDR1 is WNHNN and CDR2 is SYGVQD in the germline V gene (reference sequence). V lost 5 bases to trimming and J lost 2 bases, with 11 bases between them. This CDR3 spans 14 amino acids.

This clone was recorded only once. This chain joins TRBV7-9 and TRBJ2-7; 10 nucleotides agree with TRBD1. The V gene's germline CDR1 is SEHNR and CDR2 FQNEAQ (reference sequence). The V and J ends lost 4 bases and 6 bases, in that order; junction bases with no gene match: 6. There are 14 residues in the CDR3. CDR3 region: CASSSTGGYSEQYF. CDR3 nucleotide sequence: TGTGCCAGCAGCTCGACAGGGGGCTATAGCGAGCAGTACTTC.

The chain has TRBV4-3 and TRBJ2-1; TRBD1 agrees at 7 bases. From germline, CDR1 is LGHNA and CDR2 YSLEER. J gave up 9 bases and V 2 bases, and 7 bases lay outside the gene matches. The CDR3 is 14 residues long. The CDR3 DNA sequence: TGCGCCAGCAGCCAACAGTTACAGGGGACTGAGCAGTTCTTC. It specifies CASSQQLQGTEQFF.

V gene TRBV7-8 combines with J gene TRBJ1-1; D possibly corresponds to TRBD1 (6 bases). This CDR3 contains 14 residues. Trimming pared 3 bases from V and 1 base from J, leaving 9 bases between. Germline CDR1 and CDR2: SGHVS and FQNEAQ. CDR3 coding DNA: TGTGCCAGCAGCTTCAAGGGGGGGAACACTGAAGCTTTCTTT. This gives the protein CASSFKGGNTEAFF.

The chain has TRBV14 and TRBJ2-7; the match to TRBD1 covers 10 bases. The V and J ends lost 2 bases and 4 bases, in that order; junction bases with no gene match: 5. Germline V gene lookup returns CDR1 SGHDN and CDR2 FVKESK. The CDR3 runs to 15 residues. CDR3 amino acids: CASSQRDRGAYEQYF. In nucleotides, the CDR3 is TGTGCCAGCAGCCAACGGGACAGGGGAGCTTACGAGCAGTACTTC.

This sequence joins TRBV11-3 and TRBJ2-1; TRBD2 is a possible D gene (6 bases). V lost 5 bases, J lost 5 bases, and 10 bases lay in between. Germline-derived CDR1 and CDR2 are SGHNT and YENEEA. CDR3 size: 13 residues. In DNA form, the CDR3 reads TGTGCCAGCAGCGCGGGACCTAACAATGAGCAGTTCTTC. Amino acids: CASSAGPNNEQFF.

This chain connects TRBV2 to TRBJ1-3; tentatively, D is TRBD1 (6 bases). This CDR3 comprises 16 residues. Trimming shortened V by 5 bases and J by 0 bases, and 14 bases separated the two germline ends. CDR1 is SNHLY and CDR2 is FYNNEI in the germline V gene. The CDR3 coding sequence is TGTGCCAGCAGTTTCCGGGACATCGCCTCTGGAAACACCATATATTTT. Encoded protein: CASSFRDIASGNTIYF.

The chain is built from TRBV27 and TRBJ2-5, with D unclear. Trimming pared 6 bases from V and 0 bases from J, leaving 8 bases between. The CDR3 contains 13 residues. Germline V gives CDR1 MNHEY, CDR2 SMNVEV (reference sequence). The CDR3 protein is CASRGTDQETQYF. For the CDR3, the DNA is TGTGCCAGCAGAGGTACAGACCAAGAGACCCAGTACTTC.

V gene TRBV15 combines with J gene TRBJ1-1; unclear D gene. V was clipped by 0 bases and J by 5 bases, with 13 bases between them. The germline V gene has CDR1 LNHNV and CDR2 YYDKDF (reference sequence). CDR3 length: 15 amino acids. DNA of the CDR3: TGTGCCACCAGCAGAGATCATCTAGGGTATACTGAAGCTTTCTTT. Protein sequence: CATSRDHLGYTEAFF.